This T cell receptor beta chain came from a study of regulatory T cells in long-lasting Graves disease. Indicated time point: newly diagnosed GD, antithyroid drugs for less than 3 months. The authors made the TCR library using RNA they extracted from PBMCs. Arm-PCR with iRepertoire HTBI primers amplified the CDR3 regions for these TCR beta libraries. From the multiplex PCR reads, TCRdb called clonotypes with MiXCR, one entry per CDR3 protein. The sample yields 250,000 or so distinct CDR3 sequences, 20% to 25% seen once. The study, taken as a whole, reports: The study found TRBV28, TRBJ1-2 and TRBJ2-5 favored in persistent disease. Limited sample numbers may have lowered accuracy. Rather than thyroid tissue, only peripheral blood underwent study.

From germline, CDR1 is SGHTA and CDR2 FQGNSA. The ends lost 2 bases at V and 5 bases at J; junction bases unmatched: 8. CDR3 length equals 16 residues. This clonotype was recorded at least ten times. Its specificity is unknown. The V and J genes are TRBV7-2 and TRBJ1-1, with 10 bases fitting TRBD1. The sequences come from peripheral blood mononuclear cells (PBMCs), collected at new diagnosis, from a patient treated with antithyroid drugs. This clonotype was sampled from a female donor with Graves disease. The chain's CDR3 is CASSLYTTGGRTEAFF. The CDR3 DNA reads as TGTGCCAGCAGCTTATATACGACAGGGGGCAGGACTGAAGCTTTCTTT.